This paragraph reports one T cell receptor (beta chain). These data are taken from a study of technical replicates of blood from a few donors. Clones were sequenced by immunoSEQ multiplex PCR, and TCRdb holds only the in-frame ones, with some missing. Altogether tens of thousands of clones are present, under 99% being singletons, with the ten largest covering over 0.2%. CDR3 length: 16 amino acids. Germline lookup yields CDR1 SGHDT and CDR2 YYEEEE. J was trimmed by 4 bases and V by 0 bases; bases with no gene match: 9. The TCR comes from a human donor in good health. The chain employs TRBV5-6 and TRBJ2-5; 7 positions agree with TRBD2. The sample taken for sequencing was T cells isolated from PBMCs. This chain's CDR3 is CASSLDIGLVGETQYF. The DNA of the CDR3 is TGTGCCAGCAGCTTGGATATTGGACTAGTAGGAGAGACCCAGTACTTC.